This T cell receptor beta chain was sequenced during a study of control samples from healthy donors and cancer patients. CDR1 and CDR2 (germline): SGHTA, FQGTGA. This CDR3 contains 16 residues. J lost 5 bases, V lost 0 bases, and 6 bases had no gene match. This table comes from immunoSEQ multiplex PCR, and its TCRdb copy is limited to in-frame clones, with some not included. This sample yields about 12,000 clones, of which around nine tenths are seen a single time; 2.5% to 3% belongs to the top ten. To note about this clone: In the same sample, other DNA sequences code for this CDR3.

Specimen: formalin-fixed, paraffin-embedded tissue. The source of this sequence is a male donor with melanoma. The chain has TRBV7-3 and TRBJ2-2; 7 bases match TRBD1. CDR3 coding DNA: TGTGCCAGCAGCTTAACTTCTAGCAGGGGGACCGGGGAGCTGTTTTTT. This translates into CASSLTSSRGTGELFF.